What follows is one T cell receptor beta chain and its context. The entry originates in a study of blood T cell repertoires in COVID-19. V lost 4 bases and J lost 5; bases outside the gene matches: 13. The CDR3 loop spans 17 amino acids. Germline CDR1 SGHKS, CDR2 YYEKEE (reference sequence). The table came from immunoSEQ multiplex PCR; TCRdb's copy has only in-frame clones and leaves some out. In the table there are nearly 350,000 clones, around nine tenths of which are singletons. The gene calls are TRBV5-5 and TRBJ2-5; the match to TRBD2 covers 11 bases. The sequence was collected from a woman between 18 and 29 years old who had recovered from COVID-19. Sequenced input: peripheral blood. CDR3 loop: CASSPGRRTSGFETQYF. CDR3 nucleotide sequence: TGTGCCAGCAGCCCGGGGCGACGGACTAGCGGGTTTGAGACCCAGTACTTC.